A single sample is the source of the 2 T cell receptor beta chains below, sequenced in a study of shared clonotypes between healthy human individuals. Using immunoSEQ multiplex PCR, the repertoire was profiled, and TCRdb retains in-frame clones only, with some absent. The sample includes around 100,000 clones, approximately 70% of them seen just once. The sample consisted of memory CD8+ T cells sorted from blood. Subset described: CD45RO+ cells pooled with CCR7-negative TemRA cells. All receptors derive from a woman in her thirties in good health.

The CDR3 here is CASSSSPFGQGANEQFF. CDR3 bases: TGTGCCAGCAGCTCCTCACCTTTTGGACAGGGCGCGAATGAGCAGTTCTTC. V is TRBV7-8 and J is TRBJ2-1; 8 nucleotides align to TRBD1. The CDR3 runs to 17 residues. With 4 bases clipped from V and 7 bases from J, the junction kept 15 bases outside the gene matches. Germline V gene sequence: CDR1 SGHVS, CDR2 FQNEAQ. Full variable domain (outside the CDR3, taken from reference TRBV7-8 and TRBJ2-1): GAGVSQSPRYKVAKRGQDVALRCDPISGHVSLFWYQQALGQGPEFLTYFQNEAQLDKSGLPSDRFFAERPEGSVSTLKIQRTQQEDSAVYLCASSSSPFGQGANEQFFGPGTRLTVL.

The rearrangement links TRBV27 to TRBJ1-1, with D possibly being TRBD1 (6 bases). V was cut by 7 bases and J by 2 bases, with 14 bases left in between. The CDR3 sequence is 14 residues long. CDR1 is MNHEY and CDR2 is SMNVEV in the germline V gene (reference sequence). CDR3: CASTGGGLNTEAFF. The CDR3 region has the DNA TGTGCCAGCACCGGGGGGGGGCTTAACACTGAAGCTTTCTTT.